Given below is one TCR beta chain in context. Antigen specificity is unknown. These data are taken from a study of Ad26.COV2.S vaccination and SARS-CoV-2 variants. V was trimmed by 10 bases and J by 3 bases, leaving 9 bases between them. Germline V lookup: CDR1 MNHEY, CDR2 SVGAGI. The CDR3 spans 11 residues. Described treatment: 19 received Ad26.COV2.S at low or high dose, single or two shots; 5 received placebo; per-sample allocation not given. Samples analyzed were those drawn on day 63 after the first vaccine or placebo injection. General study findings and limits: Reports say spike-specific CD8+ and CD4+ T cell responses covered substantial breadth after vaccination. Possible underestimation of total T cell responses by the TCR breadth and depth analyses was noted.

Sequencing was performed with immunoSEQ multiplex PCR; in TCRdb, only in-frame clones are kept and a portion is missing. The profile covers over 400,000 clones, with around 92% appearing a single time and 1.5% to 2% taken by the ten largest. The origin of this receptor is a person aged 18 to 59 who received the Ad26.COV2.S COVID-19 vaccine or a placebo. The sequencing here drew on peripheral blood, taken in a trial of Ad26.COV2.S vaccine versus placebo. The chain recombines TRBV6-5 with TRBJ1-2, with D hard to call. For the CDR3, the DNA is TGTGCCACCTCACAGTACTATGGCTACACCTTC. Protein sequence: CATSQYYGYTF.